This entry lists 21 T cell receptor beta chains sequenced from one sample in a study of blood T cell repertoires in COVID-19. The assay was immunoSEQ multiplex PCR, and TCRdb's table has in-frame clones only and misses some. The sample contains around 43,000 clones, about 87% of which appear only once. Source material: peripheral blood. Receptors were obtained from a woman in her 70s with acute or convalescent COVID-19.

This sequence joins TRBV19 and TRBJ2-3; TRBD1 agrees at 8 bases. The CDR3 extends over 13 amino acids. V was clipped by 3 bases and J by 6 bases; unmatched bases: 2. The germline gives CDR1 LNHDA, CDR2 SQIVND (reference sequence). CDR3 in DNA: TGTGCCAGTAGTATCAACAGGGGGGATACGCAGTATTTT. Residues: CASSINRGDTQYF. Filled out from reference TRBV19 and TRBJ2-3, the complete variable domain reads DGGITQSPKYLFRKEGQNVTLSCEQNLNHDAMYWYRQDPGQGLRLIYYSQIVNDFQKGDIAEGYSVSREKKESFPLTVTSAQKNPTAFYLCASSINRGDTQYFGPGTRLTVL.

The count of this clone is one. The chain is built from TRBV18 and TRBJ1-2; a possible D gene is TRBD1 (6 bases). Germline assignment: CDR1 KGHSH and CDR2 LQKENI. CDR3 length equals 14 residues. The ends were cut back, 3 bases at V and 7 bases at J, with 15 bases in the middle. Here the CDR3 DNA reads TGTGCCAGCTCACCGAACGGGGGGCTTGGTGGCTACACCTTC. Amino acids: CASSPNGGLGGYTF.

The chain joins TRBV11-3 to TRBJ2-5; a weak D match, TRBD1 (6 bases). The CDR3 has 11 residues. V was shortened by 4 bases and J by 7 bases, with 7 bases between the two germline ends. Germline assignment: CDR1 SGHNT and CDR2 YENEEA. The CDR3 bases are TGTGCCAGCAGCTCAGGGGCGACCCAGTACTTC. Protein product: CASSSGATQYF. The variable domain in full, completed from reference TRBV11-3 and TRBJ2-5, reads EAGVVQSPRYKIIEKKQPVAFWCNPISGHNTLYWYLQNLGQGPELLIRYENEEAVDDSQLPKDRFSAERLKGVDSTLKIQPAELGDSAVYLCASSSGATQYFGPGTRLLVL.

CDR3 sequence: CASRGTGSNSPLHF. Written as DNA, the CDR3 is TGTGCCAGCAGGGGGACAGGGTCGAATTCACCCCTCCACTTT. J is TRBJ1-6 and V is TRBV27, with TRBD1 identical over 9 bases. The V and J ends lost 6 bases and 7 bases, in that order; junction bases with no gene match: 4. The germline V gene has CDR1 MNHEY and CDR2 SMNVEV (reference sequence). The CDR3 contains 14 residues.

J is TRBJ1-2 and V is TRBV28, with D perhaps matching TRBD1 (5 bases). The CDR3 is 16 residues long. The V end lost 3 bases, the J end lost 1 base, and 15 bases lay between the germline ends. The germline V gene encodes CDR1 MDHEN and CDR2 SYDVKM. In nucleotides, the CDR3 is TGTGCCAGCAGTTTTCCGGGTGGGGGACTTAACTATGGCTACACCTTC. It is translated as CASSFPGGGLNYGYTF.

This clone is medium-sized. V is TRBV19 and J is TRBJ1-1; the D gene is possibly TRBD1 (6 bases). Trimming pared 2 bases from V and 0 bases from J, leaving 16 bases between. From germline, CDR1 is LNHDA and CDR2 SQIVND (reference sequence). This CDR3 is 17 amino acids long. The CDR3 sequence: CASSIRTAGPVNTEAFF. The CDR3 DNA reads as TGTGCCAGTAGTATAAGGACAGCCGGGCCTGTGAACACTGAAGCTTTCTTT.

This clone was seen once. This chain joins TRBV5-1 and TRBJ1-1, with D unresolved. Trimming took 3 bases from V and 0 from J, leaving 6 bases between them. Germline lookup yields CDR1 SGHRS and CDR2 YFSETQ. This CDR3 is 13 amino acids long. Here the CDR3 reads CASSYGVNTEAFF. The CDR3 nucleotides read TGCGCCAGCAGCTACGGGGTGAACACTGAAGCTTTCTTT. Drawing the rest from reference TRBV5-1 and TRBJ1-1, the complete variable domain is KAGVTQTPRYLIKTRGQQVTLSCSPISGHRSVSWYQQTPGQGLQFLFEYFSETQRNKGNFPGRFSGRQFSNSRSEMNVSTLELGDSALYLCASSYGVNTEAFFGQGTRLTVV.

The chain employs TRBV11-3 and TRBJ2-3, with 9 bases fitting TRBD2. The V and J ends lost 8 bases and 2 bases, in that order; junction bases with no gene match: 8. The CDR3 has 15 residues. Germline values: CDR1 SGHNT, CDR2 YENEEA. CDR3 protein: CASAQRGGATDTQYF. CDR3 sequence (DNA): TGTGCCAGCGCCCAACGCGGGGGGGCCACAGATACGCAGTATTTT. Full variable domain (missing parts from reference TRBV11-3 and TRBJ2-3): EAGVVQSPRYKIIEKKQPVAFWCNPISGHNTLYWYLQNLGQGPELLIRYENEEAVDDSQLPKDRFSAERLKGVDSTLKIQPAELGDSAVYLCASAQRGGATDTQYFGPGTRLTVL.

The chain employs TRBV4-3 and TRBJ2-5; D may be TRBD2 (6 bases). V lost 3 bases and J 4 bases, leaving 9 bases between the germline ends. CDR1 LGHNA and CDR2 YSLEER come from the germline V gene. The CDR3 is 13 residues long. The CDR3 DNA follows: TGCGCCAGCAGCCAGAGAGCGGGAGAGACCCAGTACTTC. This gives the protein CASSQRAGETQYF.

This clone was seen once. V and J are TRBV6-2 or TRBV6-3 and TRBJ2-4, with 7 bases aligning to TRBD1. CDR1 is MNHEY, CDR2 SVGEGT, per germline. CDR3 length: 14 residues. With V trimmed by 6 bases and J by 3 bases, 5 bases remained unmatched. As DNA, the CDR3 is TGTGCCAGCAGCTTCGGGACAGTCAAAAACATTCAGTACTTC. Translated: CASSFGTVKNIQYF.

This clone was seen only a few times. The V and J genes are TRBV25-1 and TRBJ1-2, with D unclear. CDR3 size: 14 residues. Germline V gene sequence: CDR1 MGHDK, CDR2 SYGVNS. Between the trimmed V and J ends, which lost 3 bases and 0 bases, there was a span of 8 bases. The CDR3 sequence is CASSDPKTNYGYTF. The DNA of the CDR3 is TGTGCCAGCAGTGATCCTAAAACTAACTATGGCTACACCTTC.

V and J are TRBV7-9 and TRBJ2-2, with a possible D match to TRBD2 (7 bases). V gave up 7 bases and J gave up 2 bases, with 11 bases separating them. This CDR3 spans 14 amino acids. The V gene's germline CDR1 is SEHNR and CDR2 FQNEAQ (reference sequence). CDR3 in amino acids: CASKGGRNTGELFF. CDR3 nucleotide sequence: TGTGCCAGCAAGGGGGGGCGCAACACCGGGGAGCTGTTTTTT.

V is TRBV9 and J is TRBJ1-5; 10 bases line up with TRBD1. This CDR3 region has 15 residues. With 4 bases clipped from V and 5 bases from J, the junction kept 6 bases outside the gene matches. Germline lookup yields CDR1 SGDLS and CDR2 YYNGEE. CDR3 nucleotide sequence: TGTGCCAGCAGCCCTTCGACAGGGGGCTATCAGCCCCAGCATTTT. Protein sequence: CASSPSTGGYQPQHF. Filled out from reference TRBV9 and TRBJ1-5, the complete variable domain reads DSGVTQTPKHLITATGQRVTLRCSPRSGDLSVYWYQQSLDQGLQFLIQYYNGEERAKGNILERFSAQQFPDLHSELNLSSLELGDSALYFCASSPSTGGYQPQHFGDGTRLSIL.

The J gene is TRBJ1-3, the V gene TRBV5-6; no firm D call. The CDR3 runs 16 residues. Trimming removed 0 bases from V and 1 base from J, with 11 bases in between. Germline V lookup: CDR1 SGHDT, CDR2 YYEEEE. As DNA, the CDR3 is TGTGCCAGCAGCTTGGGGGCCACGGGGTCTGGAAACACCATATATTTT. Protein sequence: CASSLGATGSGNTIYF.

This clone was found a few times. This chain connects TRBV5-1 to TRBJ1-1; D gene uncertain. Germline CDR1 reads SGHRS; CDR2 reads YFSETQ. V lost 2 bases to trimming and J lost 1 base, with 6 bases between them. CDR3 length: 13 amino acids. CDR3 sequence (DNA): TGCGCCAGCAGCTTAAACTCGAACACTGAAGCTTTCTTT. This sequence encodes CASSLNSNTEAFF.

This rearrangement joins TRBV10-3 to TRBJ1-4; D not resolved. Germline CDR1 reads ENHRY; CDR2 reads SYGVKD. The CDR3 is 13 amino acids. V was trimmed by 5 bases and J by 6 bases, leaving 10 bases between them. The CDR3 DNA is TGTGCCATCAGTTGGGTACGGGATGAAAAACTGTTTTTT. It encodes CAISWVRDEKLFF.

The V call is TRBV28, the J call TRBJ1-2; D is ambiguous. CDR3 length: 15 amino acids. Germline V lookup: CDR1 MDHEN, CDR2 SYDVKM. V was clipped by 1 base and J by 0 bases, with 9 bases between them. CDR3 protein: CASSLSRRTNYGYTF. DNA of the CDR3: TGTGCCAGCAGTTTATCGCGGCGTACTAACTATGGCTACACCTTC.

The chain combines TRBV4-3 with TRBJ2-5; 8 bases agree with TRBD1. The J segment lost 3 bases and the V segment lost 2 bases, leaving 8 bases of the junction unmatched. Germline V CDR1 and CDR2: LGHNA, YSLEER. The CDR3 covers 16 residues. CDR3 protein: CASSQIPDRGKETQYF. In nucleotides, the CDR3 is TGCGCCAGCAGCCAAATACCCGACAGGGGAAAAGAGACCCAGTACTTC.

The gene calls are TRBV12-3 or TRBV12-4 and TRBJ1-2, with 7 bases aligning to TRBD1. This CDR3 has 11 residues. V shed 6 bases, J shed 8 bases, and the junction held 3 bases outside the gene matches. In DNA form, the CDR3 reads TGTGCCAGCAGCCACAGGGGCGGCTACACCTTC. Its translation is CASSHRGGYTF.

The gene calls are TRBV7-3 and TRBJ1-1; D is uncertain. The length of the CDR3 is 13 residues. Per germline, CDR1 SGHTA and CDR2 FQGTGA. V lost 6 bases and J 1 base, leaving 9 bases between the germline ends. CDR3 DNA sequence: TGTGCCAGCAGAAAACAGACGAACACTGAAGCTTTCTTT. Amino acid sequence: CASRKQTNTEAFF.

V and J are TRBV7-3 and TRBJ2-1; 9 nucleotides line up with TRBD1. This CDR3 is 14 amino acids long. Germline V gene sequence: CDR1 SGHTA, CDR2 FQGTGA. Trimming took 5 bases from V and 8 from J; bases not matched to a gene: 7. CDR3 protein: CASSIGTGIDEQFF. In nucleotides, the CDR3 is TGTGCCAGCAGCATCGGGACAGGGATCGATGAGCAGTTCTTC.